This T cell receptor (beta chain) stems from a study of control samples from healthy donors and cancer patients. Some clones are missing from TCRdb's copy, which holds only in-frame ones; the method was immunoSEQ multiplex PCR. Of about 170,000 clones detected, about nine tenths appear once; the ten largest clones hold approximately 1.5%. The V end was cut by 5 bases, the J end by 0 bases, with 14 bases between. This CDR3 spans 15 amino acids. The germline CDR1 and CDR2 sequences are SEHNR and FQNEAQ (reference sequence). This TCR was recovered from a woman in her thirties in good health. The sample taken for sequencing was blood. This chain connects TRBV7-9 to TRBJ2-7; a possible D gene is TRBD2 (6 bases). The CDR3 coding sequence is TGTGCCAGCAGCGGTACCGGGGGAAGCTCCTACGAGCAGTACTTC. Encoded protein: CASSGTGGSSYEQYF.